This entry lists 3 T cell receptor beta chains sequenced from one sample in a study of beta chain features in type 1 diabetes. Of the isolated RNA, all was reverse transcribed, and so the sequenced material was expressed TCRB transcripts. Using immunoSEQ multiplex PCR, the repertoire was profiled, and TCRdb retains in-frame clones only, with some absent. The sample holds roughly 250,000 clones, 68% seen once. Sequenced: naive CD4+ T cells from blood. These receptors were taken from a man younger than 45 in good health.

This clone showed up just a few times. Other DNA sequences in the sample encode the same CDR3. The V gene is TRBV12-5, the J gene TRBJ2-5; D not certain. The CDR3 totals 11 residues. V lost 1 base and J lost 5, with 2 bases in between. Per germline, CDR1 LGHNT and CDR2 FRNRAP. CDR3: CASGLEETQYF. The CDR3 DNA sequence: TGTGCTAGTGGTTTGGAGGAGACCCAGTACTTC.

This clone was observed a handful of times. The CDR3, as DNA: TGTGCCAGCAGCTTGGGGGGACTAGCAAGCACAGATACGCAGTATTTT. Residues: CASSLGGLASTDTQYF. The chain has TRBV7-6 and TRBJ2-3; TRBD2 matches 9 bases. This CDR3 is 16 amino acids long. Germline-derived CDR1 and CDR2 are SGHVS and FNYEAQ. J gave up 0 bases and V 3 bases, and 4 bases lay outside the gene matches.

The chain couples TRBV29-1 to TRBJ2-5; TRBD2 aligns across 14 bases. J gave up 5 bases and V 7 bases, and 12 bases lay outside the gene matches. The CDR3 consists of 16 residues. CDR1 SQVTM and CDR2 ANQGSEA come from the germline V gene. CDR3 in DNA: TGCAGCGCAACCCGTGGGACTAGCGGGAGTGAGGAGACCCAGTACTTC. Its protein product is CSATRGTSGSEETQYF.